One and the same sample provided the 16 T cell receptor beta chains below, sequenced in a study of blood T cell repertoires in COVID-19. Measured with immunoSEQ multiplex PCR; TCRdb has only the in-frame clones, and not every one. The sample has fewer than 200,000 clones; less than 90% are singletons. The sample taken for sequencing was peripheral blood. Receptors were obtained from a woman in her sixties or seventies with COVID-19, enrolled during active disease.

This CDR3 reads CASSPTREGQNIQYF. The CDR3 nucleotides are TGTGCCAGCAGCCCCACGCGGGAGGGTCAAAACATTCAGTACTTC. This sequence joins TRBV3-1 (or the pseudogene TRBV3-2) and TRBJ2-4; 9 bases fit TRBD2. This CDR3 has 15 amino acids. The trim removed 4 bases at V and 5 bases at J, leaving 6 bases unmatched. The V gene's germline CDR1 is LGHDT and CDR2 YNNKEL (reference sequence).

The rearrangement joins TRBV4-3 to TRBJ2-4, with TRBD1 matching over 8 bases. The CDR3 is 15 residues long. CDR1 is LGHNA, CDR2 YSLEER, per germline. V lost 1 base, J lost 9 bases, and 8 bases stayed unmatched. CDR3 nucleotide sequence: TGCGCCAGCAGCCAAGGTACCAGGGGGCAGGGCATTCAGTACTTC. Protein sequence: CASSQGTRGQGIQYF.

CDR3 loop: CASSLGGTASYEQYF. CDR3 DNA sequence: TGCGCCAGCAGCTTGGGCGGGACAGCATCCTACGAGCAGTACTTC. The V and J genes are TRBV5-1 and TRBJ2-7; possible D gene TRBD1, 7 bases. Germline loops: CDR1 SGHRS, CDR2 YFSETQ. V was pared by 0 bases and J by 1 base, with 11 bases between. CDR3 size: 15 residues. The full variable domain, completed using reference TRBV5-1 and TRBJ2-7, is KAGVTQTPRYLIKTRGQQVTLSCSPISGHRSVSWYQQTPGQGLQFLFEYFSETQRNKGNFPGRFSGRQFSNSRSEMNVSTLELGDSALYLCASSLGGTASYEQYFGPGTRLTVT.

This rearrangement joins TRBV3-1 (or the pseudogene TRBV3-2) to TRBJ1-3, with D unresolved. The CDR3 spans 15 residues. Germline V lookup: CDR1 LGHDT, CDR2 YNNKEL (reference sequence). Trimming shortened V by 5 bases and J by 4 bases, and 15 bases separated the two germline ends. The CDR3: CASSTPDLKGNTIYF. DNA for the CDR3: TGTGCCAGCAGCACCCCGGACTTGAAGGGAAACACCATATATTTT.

Only a few counts were recorded for this clone. CDR3 residues: CASSYGWRESGEQYF. CDR3 DNA sequence: TGTGCCAGCAGTTACGGTTGGCGGGAGTCGGGCGAGCAGTACTTC. This chain uses TRBV6-5 with TRBJ2-7, with 7 bases identical to TRBD2. J gave up 6 bases and V 2 bases, and 10 bases lay outside the gene matches. This CDR3 has 15 amino acids. Germline loops: CDR1 MNHEY, CDR2 SVGAGI.

This chain links TRBV28 with TRBJ2-5; 9 bases agree with TRBD1. The germline V gene has CDR1 MDHEN and CDR2 SYDVKM. The J segment lost 5 bases and the V segment lost 5 bases, leaving 9 bases of the junction unmatched. The length of the CDR3 is 15 residues. CDR3 amino acids: CASSRDRGRMETQYF. The CDR3 DNA sequence: TGTGCCAGCAGTCGAGACAGGGGGAGGATGGAGACCCAGTACTTC.

CDR3 sequence reads: CASSQGGPGSEQFF. CDR3 coding DNA: TGTGCCAGCAGTCAAGGAGGGCCCGGAAGTGAGCAGTTCTTC. The genes are TRBV5-4 and TRBJ2-1, with D possibly TRBD2 on 6 matching bases. The V end lost 5 bases, the J end lost 9 bases, and 18 bases lay between the germline ends. The CDR3 sequence is 14 residues long. Germline loops: CDR1 SGHNT, CDR2 YYREEE (reference sequence).

The chain carries TRBV3-1 (or the pseudogene TRBV3-2) and TRBJ1-5; D might be TRBD1 (5 bases). The V end lost 1 base, the J end lost 7 bases, and 14 bases lay between the germline ends. The germline V gene encodes CDR1 LGHDT and CDR2 YNNKEL (reference sequence). The CDR3 is 15 residues long. CDR3 residues: CASSQGGTSGQPQHF. The CDR3 bases are TGTGCCAGCAGCCAAGGGGGGACTTCGGGGCAGCCCCAGCATTTT.

The chain is built from TRBV19 and TRBJ1-1, with TRBD1 matching over 12 bases. CDR1 and CDR2 from the germline V gene are LNHDA and SQIVND (reference sequence). Germline trimming cut 6 bases from V and 6 bases from J; bases unmatched to any gene: 11. This CDR3 has 16 residues. Written as DNA, the CDR3 is TGTGCCAGTAGAAGCGGGACAGGGGGCTTAAGGGCTGAAGCTTTCTTT. It yields the protein CASRSGTGGLRAEAFF.

The chain couples TRBV9 to TRBJ2-2; 7 bases fit TRBD2. V trimming: 4 bases; J trimming: 6 bases; junction bases outside the gene matches: 9. Germline CDR1 and CDR2: SGDLS and YYNGEE. The CDR3 extends over 15 amino acids. The CDR3 sequence: CASSPHPGGSGELFF. CDR3 DNA: TGTGCCAGCAGCCCTCATCCGGGGGGATCCGGGGAGCTGTTTTTT.

The CDR3 loop reads CASSFAGPYEQYF. CDR3 in DNA: TGTGCCAGCAGTTTTGCAGGCCCCTACGAGCAGTACTTC. The chain joins TRBV6-5 to TRBJ2-7; D is undetermined. Trimming shortened V by 4 bases and J by 2 bases, and 9 bases separated the two germline ends. The CDR3 extends over 13 amino acids. CDR1 is MNHEY and CDR2 is SVGAGI in the germline V gene.

This sequence joins TRBV5-5 and TRBJ2-4, with 7 nucleotides matching TRBD2. The CDR3 runs to 14 residues. With V trimmed by 9 bases and J by 12 bases, 18 bases remained unmatched. Germline loops: CDR1 SGHKS, CDR2 YYEKEE (reference sequence). CDR3 nucleotides: TGTGCCACCTCACCCGCCGGGGCTAGCGGCACTCAGTACTTC. Translated, it gives CATSPAGASGTQYF.

J is TRBJ2-2 and V is TRBV3-1 (or the pseudogene TRBV3-2); the D is unclear. The CDR3 is 13 amino acids. Trimming took off 4 bases at V and 0 bases at J, with 3 bases between the two ends. CDR1 and CDR2 from the germline V gene are LGHDT and YNNKEL (reference sequence). The CDR3 is CASSPPNTGELFF. The CDR3 DNA is TGTGCCAGCAGCCCTCCGAACACCGGGGAGCTGTTTTTT.

The gene calls are TRBV5-4 and TRBJ2-5; tentative D call: TRBD2 (5 bases). V lost 4 bases, J lost 3 bases, and 13 bases lay in between. Germline values: CDR1 SGHNT, CDR2 YYREEE (reference sequence). The CDR3 runs 14 residues. The DNA for the CDR3 is TGTGCCAGCAGCCGCCTTGGAGCGGAAGAGACCCAGTACTTC. This encodes CASSRLGAEETQYF.

This clone was counted once. The V gene is TRBV28, the J gene TRBJ2-3, with D hard to call. V lost 8 bases, J lost 4 bases, and 19 bases lay in between. The length of the CDR3 is 15 residues. Looked up from germline, CDR1 is MDHEN and CDR2 is SYDVKM. This CDR3 reads CASFPPHESPDTQYF. The CDR3 nucleotides read TGTGCCAGCTTCCCCCCCCACGAGTCGCCAGATACGCAGTATTTT.

The chain uses TRBV6-5 and TRBJ2-3; 10 nucleotides match TRBD2. Germline CDR1 reads MNHEY; CDR2 reads SVGAGI. Trimming removed 6 bases from V and 3 bases from J; junction bases left unmatched: 3. The CDR3 spans 14 residues. The CDR3 here is CASSGLAATDTQYF. In DNA form, the CDR3 reads TGTGCCAGCAGCGGACTAGCGGCGACAGATACGCAGTATTTT.